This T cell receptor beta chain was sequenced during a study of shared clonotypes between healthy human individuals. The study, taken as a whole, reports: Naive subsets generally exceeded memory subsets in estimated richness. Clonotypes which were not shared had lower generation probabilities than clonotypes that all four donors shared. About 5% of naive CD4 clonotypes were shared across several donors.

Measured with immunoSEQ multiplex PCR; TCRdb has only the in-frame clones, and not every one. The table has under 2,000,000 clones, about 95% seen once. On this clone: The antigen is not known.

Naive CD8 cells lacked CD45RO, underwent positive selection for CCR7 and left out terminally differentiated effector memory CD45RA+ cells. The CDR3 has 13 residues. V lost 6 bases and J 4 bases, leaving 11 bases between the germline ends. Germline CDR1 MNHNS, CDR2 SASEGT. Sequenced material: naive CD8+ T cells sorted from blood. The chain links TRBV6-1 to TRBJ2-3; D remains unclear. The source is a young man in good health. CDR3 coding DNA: TGTGCCAGCAGGGTAGAATTGTCAGATACGCAGTATTTT. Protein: CASRVELSDTQYF.